The clone carrying this T cell receptor beta chain has just a few counts. The data stem from a study of patients and donors after allogeneic stem cell transplantation. The length of the CDR3 is 13 residues. CDR1 ENHRY and CDR2 SYGVKD come from the germline V gene. Trimming pared 7 bases from V and 6 bases from J, leaving 15 bases between. TCRdb reprocessed the RT-PCR reads via MiXCR and lists one record per CDR3 protein. In the table there are about 2,300 distinct CDR3 sequences, about a fifth of which are singletons. This chain joins TRBV10-3 and TRBJ1-2; weak D call: TRBD1 (5 bases). The sequence derives from a human donor who was either an allogeneic HSCT recipient or a stem cell or donor lymphocyte infusion donor (not recorded which). It is not recorded whose cells these are; they may come from a transplant donor. What was sequenced was blood, either unsorted or a sorted T cell fraction (not recorded which). The CDR3, as DNA: TGTGCCATCATGGGGGGAACAGAAGATGGCTACACCTTC. This sequence encodes CAIMGGTEDGYTF.